These 10 T cell receptor beta chains share one sample of origin, sequenced in a study of blood T cell repertoires in COVID-19. TCRdb keeps only in-frame clones here, not all; method: immunoSEQ multiplex PCR. The data hold under 300,000 clones, with roughly 88% observed a single time. Sequencing was carried out using PBMCs or T cells enriched from blood (not recorded which). These receptors all come from a woman in her twenties or thirties who had recovered from COVID-19.

The V gene is TRBV19, the J gene TRBJ1-1; D uncertain. V lost 5 bases to trimming and J lost 4 bases, with 14 bases between them. In germline, CDR1 is LNHDA, CDR2 SQIVND (reference sequence). The CDR3 runs to 14 residues. As DNA, the CDR3 is TGTGCCAGTAGTCTAAGGGAGGAGGCCACTGAAGCTTTCTTT. Translating it yields CASSLREEATEAFF.

This clone was seen once. The V and J genes are TRBV5-1 and TRBJ2-3; the D is unclear. This CDR3 contains 15 residues. V was cut by 0 bases and J by 1 base, with 9 bases left in between. CDR1 is SGHRS and CDR2 is YFSETQ in the germline V gene. The CDR3, as DNA: TGCGCCAGCAGCTTGGCGTCAGTGGGCACAGATACGCAGTATTTT. Translated, it gives CASSLASVGTDTQYF.

The chain employs TRBV19 and TRBJ1-6; D not resolved. The CDR3 loop spans 14 amino acids. The germline CDR1 and CDR2 sequences are LNHDA and SQIVND (reference sequence). V was cut by 0 bases and J by 10 bases, with 10 bases left in between. The CDR3 DNA follows: TGTGCCAGTAGTATAGAGAGGGATAGCTCACCCCTCCACTTT. Translation: CASSIERDSSPLHF.

This clone was counted between two and nine times. The genes are TRBV19 and TRBJ1-5, with 11 bases identical to TRBD1. Germline CDR1 reads LNHDA; CDR2 reads SQIVND (reference sequence). The V gene end was trimmed by 10 bases and the J gene end by 2 bases; junction bases not matched to a gene: 13. The CDR3 spans 17 residues. The CDR3 DNA reads TGTGCCACCGTGGACAGGGGGCCTTCTATGGGCAATCAGCCCCAGCATTTT. This sequence encodes CATVDRGPSMGNQPQHF. Full variable domain (rest looked up from reference TRBV19 and TRBJ1-5): DGGITQSPKYLFRKEGQNVTLSCEQNLNHDAMYWYRQDPGQGLRLIYYSQIVNDFQKGDIAEGYSVSREKKESFPLTVTSAQKNPTAFYLCATVDRGPSMGNQPQHFGDGTRLSIL.

V and J are TRBV6-5 and TRBJ1-2, with 7 bases that match TRBD1. The germline V gene encodes CDR1 MNHEY and CDR2 SVGAGI. The CDR3 contains 14 residues. J gave up 7 bases and V 6 bases, and 11 bases lay outside the gene matches. The CDR3 nucleotides read TGTGCCAGCAGCCCGGACAGGAGCCGGGGTGGCTACACCTTC. It yields the protein CASSPDRSRGGYTF.

V gene TRBV6-5 combines with J gene TRBJ2-2; 13 positions agree with TRBD2. This CDR3 is 16 amino acids long. V dropped 3 bases and J dropped 4; count of bases not matched to a gene: 2. The germline CDR1 and CDR2 sequences are MNHEY and SVGAGI. CDR3 protein: CASSYRTSGSTGELFF. The DNA of the CDR3 is TGTGCCAGCAGTTATAGGACTAGCGGGAGCACCGGGGAGCTGTTTTTT.

The chain uses TRBV5-1 and TRBJ2-2; 10 bases fit TRBD2. The junction had 9 bases not matched to a gene; V was cut back by 7 bases and J by 6 bases. The CDR3 has 15 residues. Per the germline V gene, CDR1 is SGHRS and CDR2 is YFSETQ. The CDR3: CASGPLAGDSGELFF. CDR3 DNA: TGCGCCAGCGGACCCCTAGCGGGAGATTCCGGGGAGCTGTTTTTT.

This clone was detected only a few times. The chain employs TRBV3-1 (or the pseudogene TRBV3-2) and TRBJ1-3; possible D gene TRBD1, 5 bases. V was trimmed by 3 bases and J by 0 bases, leaving 12 bases between them. The CDR3 length is 16 residues. Germline lookup yields CDR1 LGHDT and CDR2 YNNKEL (reference sequence). The CDR3 region is CASSHTDSPSGNTIYF. CDR3 coding DNA: TGTGCCAGCAGCCACACAGACAGTCCCTCTGGAAACACCATATATTTT.

This clone was recorded only once. This chain connects TRBV4-1 to TRBJ2-2, with D perhaps matching TRBD2 (5 bases). The CDR3 has 16 amino acids. V lost 4 bases, J lost 0 bases, and 12 bases lay in between. Germline assignment: CDR1 MGHRA and CDR2 YSYEKL. The CDR3 DNA reads TGCGCCAGCAGCCTGTCCGCGGGTCCGAACACCGGGGAGCTGTTTTTT. This sequence encodes CASSLSAGPNTGELFF.

The rearrangement uses TRBV7-2 and TRBJ2-2, with 8 positions matching TRBD2. V lost 6 bases, J lost 6 bases, and 12 bases stayed unmatched. CDR1 is SGHTA and CDR2 is FQGNSA in the germline V gene. CDR3 length: 16 residues. CDR3 loop: CASSYSGVARAGELFF. For the CDR3, the DNA is TGTGCCAGCAGTTATAGCGGGGTAGCTCGGGCCGGGGAGCTGTTTTTT.